A single sample gave rise to the 17 T cell receptor beta chains below, sequenced in a study of cytomegalovirus exposure and HLA in healthy donors. PCR employed 60 Vbeta and 13 Jbeta primers. TCRdb's table, derived via immunoSEQ multiplex PCR, lists solely in-frame clones and lacks some. Altogether 95,000 to 150,000 clones are present, around 86% being singletons, with the ten largest covering roughly 2.2%. The specimen was PBMCs. The receptors here all came from a woman aged 40 to 50 in good health and CMV-seronegative.

V gene TRBV5-1 combines with J gene TRBJ1-1; 8 bases map to TRBD1. Germline loops: CDR1 SGHRS, CDR2 YFSETQ. The CDR3 extends over 11 amino acids. Trimming at V came to 4 bases and at J to 11 bases, leaving 4 bases not matched to a gene. The CDR3 spells CASSGQGSAFF. The CDR3 bases are TGCGCCAGCAGCGGACAGGGATCCGCTTTCTTT.

The rearrangement uses TRBV4-2 and TRBJ2-6; D may be TRBD2 (6 bases). V lost 1 base and J 0 bases, leaving 10 bases between the germline ends. This CDR3 has 17 amino acids. Looked up from germline, CDR1 is LGHNA and CDR2 is YNFKEQ. This CDR3 reads CASSQASEVSGANVLTF. Written as DNA, the CDR3 is TGTGCCAGCAGCCAAGCTAGCGAGGTCTCTGGGGCCAACGTCCTGACTTTC.

The chain has TRBV4-3 and TRBJ2-3; tentatively, D is TRBD1 (6 bases). The germline gives CDR1 LGHNA, CDR2 YSLEER. V lost 1 base to trimming and J lost 0 bases, with 17 bases between them. This CDR3 is built from 18 residues. The CDR3 DNA is TGCGCCAGCAGCCAAGGTATCGCAGGGACAACTAGCACAGATACGCAGTATTTT. This gives the protein CASSQGIAGTTSTDTQYF.

The genes are TRBV28 and TRBJ2-7; the D gene is possibly TRBD2 (5 bases). In germline, CDR1 is MDHEN, CDR2 SYDVKM. This CDR3 region has 14 residues. V was shortened by 1 base and J by 0 bases, with 7 bases between the two germline ends. In nucleotides, the CDR3 is TGTGCCAGCAGTTTATTCCGGGGCTCCTACGAGCAGTACTTC. It is translated as CASSLFRGSYEQYF.

The chain uses TRBV27 and TRBJ2-7; 7 nucleotides match TRBD1. The CDR3 extends over 13 amino acids. Germline V gene lookup returns CDR1 MNHEY and CDR2 SMNVEV (reference sequence). V was clipped by 6 bases and J by 3 bases; unmatched bases: 5. CDR3 bases: TGTGCCAGCAGGAACTCAGGGGGCTACGAGCAGTACTTC. Translated, it gives CASRNSGGYEQYF.

This clone was found many times. The J gene is TRBJ2-7, the V gene TRBV27; tentative D call: TRBD2 (6 bases). The CDR3 covers 16 residues. V was cut by 5 bases and J by 0 bases, with 17 bases left in between. Per germline, CDR1 MNHEY and CDR2 SMNVEV (reference sequence). Here the CDR3 DNA reads TGTGCCAGCAGTGCATATAGCGGCTCAAGCTCCTACGAGCAGTACTTC. Its protein is CASSAYSGSSSYEQYF.

In DNA form, the CDR3 reads TGTGCCAGCAGTTTATGGGAGGAGAAGAACACTGAAGCTTTCTTT. Protein product: CASSLWEEKNTEAFF. This chain uses TRBV28 with TRBJ1-1; D is unclear. CDR3 length equals 15 residues. The V end was cut by 0 bases, the J end by 1 base, with 9 bases between. In germline, CDR1 is MDHEN, CDR2 SYDVKM.

This clone showed up just a few times. V and J are TRBV2 and TRBJ1-2; 8 bases map to TRBD1. J was trimmed by 4 bases and V by 6 bases; bases with no gene match: 7. This CDR3 spans 14 amino acids. Germline loops: CDR1 SNHLY, CDR2 FYNNEI. The CDR3 sequence is CASSIGQGLYGYTF. As DNA, the CDR3 is TGTGCCAGCAGCATTGGACAGGGACTCTATGGCTACACCTTC.

V and J are TRBV4-2 and TRBJ1-4; TRBD1 matches 7 bases. Looked up from germline, CDR1 is LGHNA and CDR2 is YNFKEQ. The length of the CDR3 is 18 residues. J gave up 0 bases and V 0 bases, and 7 bases lay outside the gene matches. CDR3 sequence reads: CASSQDPTGPATNEKLFF. The CDR3 nucleotides read TGTGCCAGCAGCCAAGATCCGACAGGGCCTGCAACTAATGAAAAACTGTTTTTT.

The chain uses TRBV2 and TRBJ2-7, with D tentatively TRBD2 (6 bases). CDR1 and CDR2 from the germline V gene are SNHLY and FYNNEI. The germline V and J ends were trimmed by 7 bases and 0 bases, with 10 bases remaining between them. This CDR3 contains 13 residues. The chain's CDR3 is CASTTSTSYEQYF. In DNA, the CDR3 is TGTGCCAGCACGACTAGTACCTCCTACGAGCAGTACTTC.

The V gene is TRBV18, the J gene TRBJ1-5, with TRBD1 identical over 9 bases. The germline V gene has CDR1 KGHSH and CDR2 LQKENI. This CDR3 spans 17 amino acids. The J segment lost 3 bases and the V segment lost 2 bases, leaving 8 bases of the junction unmatched. Here the CDR3 reads CASSPYPGQGTNQPQHF. CDR3 in DNA: TGTGCCAGCTCACCATACCCGGGACAGGGCACCAATCAGCCCCAGCATTTT.

The V gene is TRBV15, the J gene TRBJ2-2, with 12 bases lining up with TRBD2. This CDR3 comprises 15 residues. The V gene's germline CDR1 is LNHNV and CDR2 YYDKDF (reference sequence). The V segment lost 8 bases and the J segment 5 bases; nucleotides outside the gene matches: 6. The CDR3 is CATRPGTSGTGELFF. CDR3 nucleotides: TGTGCCACCCGGCCGGGGACTAGCGGGACCGGGGAGCTGTTTTTT.

There are a few counts of this clone. The chain uses TRBV2 and TRBJ2-2; the D gene is possibly TRBD2 (6 bases). The CDR3 loop spans 15 amino acids. Trimming shortened V by 7 bases and J by 1 base, and 13 bases separated the two germline ends. Germline CDR1 is SNHLY and CDR2 is FYNNEI. CDR3 nucleotides: TGTGCCAGCACCGGGGGAGGACTGAACACCGGGGAGCTGTTTTTT. Translating gives CASTGGGLNTGELFF.

The V call is TRBV19, the J call TRBJ1-2; TRBD1 might be the D (5 bases). Per germline, CDR1 LNHDA and CDR2 SQIVND (reference sequence). The CDR3 contains 12 residues. V lost 5 bases and J 8 bases, leaving 12 bases between the germline ends. The CDR3 coding sequence is TGTGCCAGTAGTCTCCGGGGGGACGGCTACACCTTC. Translated: CASSLRGDGYTF.

This clone was recorded only once. In DNA, the CDR3 is TGTGCCAGCAGTTACAGTGGGACTAGCGGGTACGAGCAGTACTTC. Protein sequence: CASSYSGTSGYEQYF. V and J are TRBV6-5 and TRBJ2-7; TRBD2 matches 12 bases. CDR1 is MNHEY, CDR2 SVGAGI, per germline. The CDR3 length is 15 residues. The V segment lost 2 bases and the J segment 4 bases; nucleotides outside the gene matches: 3.

The chain employs TRBV2 and TRBJ2-7; D uncertain. Germline CDR1 and CDR2: SNHLY and FYNNEI. With 4 bases removed from V and 3 bases from J, the gap between germline ends came to 13 bases. This CDR3 spans 14 amino acids. DNA for the CDR3: TGTGCCAGCAGTGGTTCCGTTCTCTACTACGAGCAGTACTTC. Protein product: CASSGSVLYYEQYF.

The V call is TRBV18, the J call TRBJ1-5; D not certain. With 3 bases removed from V and 5 bases from J, the gap between germline ends came to 17 bases. The CDR3 runs to 16 residues. CDR1 is KGHSH, CDR2 LQKENI, per germline. The DNA of the CDR3 is TGTGCCAGCTCACCCGCGGCCCCGTTTATTGATCAGCCCCAGCATTTT. Protein sequence: CASSPAAPFIDQPQHF. The variable domain in full, completed from reference TRBV18 and TRBJ1-5, reads NAGVMQNPRHLVRRRGQEARLRCSPMKGHSHVYWYRQLPEEGLKFMVYLQKENIIDESGMPKERFSAEFPKEGPSILRIQQVVRGDSAAYFCASSPAAPFIDQPQHFGDGTRLSIL.